This entry concerns a single TCR beta chain. Per the germline V gene, CDR1 is GTSNPN and CDR2 is SVGIG (reference sequence). There are 16 residues in the CDR3. With 4 bases clipped from V and 5 bases from J, the junction kept 15 bases outside the gene matches. This specimen comes from a study of blood T cell repertoires in COVID-19. Produced via immunoSEQ multiplex PCR; TCRdb's table is partial and in-frame only. The sample contains roughly 230,000 clones, roughly 90% of which appear only once. This chain joins TRBV30 and TRBJ1-2, with 8 bases aligning to TRBD1. Source material: peripheral blood. The clonotype originates from a woman aged 60-75 years with COVID-19, enrolled during active disease. The CDR3 reads CAWTRTGSRGVYGYTF. CDR3 DNA: TGTGCCTGGACACGGACAGGGAGTAGGGGGGTGTATGGCTACACCTTC. Filled out from reference TRBV30 and TRBJ1-2, the complete variable domain reads SQTIHQWPATLVQPVGSPLSLECTVEGTSNPNLYWYRQAAGRGLQLLFYSVGIGQISSEVPQNLSASRPQDRQFILSSKKLLLSDSGFYLCAWTRTGSRGVYGYTFGSGTRLTVV.